These 2 T cell receptor beta chains were all obtained from the same sample, sequenced in a study of cytomegalovirus exposure and HLA in healthy donors. The PCR was carried out with 60 Vbeta primers and 13 Jbeta primers. Assay used: immunoSEQ multiplex PCR; TCRdb lists only in-frame clones, some missing. The repertoire table contains tens of thousands of clones. Sequencing was done on a sample of PBMCs. These receptor sequences come from a male donor in good health and CMV-seropositive.

Worth noting for this clone: At one boundary the junction diverges from the germline segment, which might be a read error. The J gene is TRBJ2-2, the V gene TRBV5-6; the D gene is possibly TRBD2 (5 bases). The germline V gene encodes CDR1 SGHDT and CDR2 YYEEEE. This CDR3 region has 12 residues. The CDR3 spells CASSYQAGELVF. The CDR3 nucleotides are TGTGCCAGCAGCTACCAAGCCGGGGAGCTGGTTTTT.

This chain links TRBV6-5 with TRBJ1-2; D perhaps matches TRBD1 (6 bases). CDR3 length equals 12 residues. V was shortened by 5 bases and J by 3 bases, with 7 bases between the two germline ends. CDR1 and CDR2 from the germline V gene are MNHEY and SVGAGI. This CDR3 reads CASSQGYYGYTF. The CDR3 bases are TGTGCCAGCAGTCAGGGGTACTATGGCTACACCTTC.